Below are 16 T cell receptor beta chains sequenced from a single sample in a study of T cell repertoires in cytomegalovirus infection. TCRdb analysed the reads with MiXCR anew, one entry per CDR3 protein. Among about 680,000 distinct CDR3 sequences listed, 24% were seen once. What was sequenced was CD8+ T cells from PBMCs. The origin of the receptors is a human donor in good health (CMV status not recorded). Some clones in this sample may be carry-over from other donors' samples.

Concerning this clonotype: A much larger clone sits a single nucleotide away, making a read error possible. The chain links TRBV7-2 to TRBJ2-7; 8 nucleotides line up with TRBD1. Germline values: CDR1 SGHTA, CDR2 FQGNSA. Trimming took 6 bases from V and 6 from J; bases not matched to a gene: 7. The length of the CDR3 is 13 residues. The CDR3, as DNA: TGTGCCAGCAGACACTCGACAGGGGCCGAGCAGTACTTC. The encoded protein is CASRHSTGAEQYF.

The chain employs TRBV2 and TRBJ2-7; possible D gene TRBD2, 7 bases. From germline, CDR1 is SNHLY and CDR2 FYNNEI. Trimming removed 6 bases at V and 6 bases at J, with 12 bases between. CDR3 length equals 12 residues. The CDR3 sequence: CASRRGGSEQYF. CDR3 in DNA: TGTGCCAGCAGAAGGGGGGGGAGCGAGCAGTACTTC.

In this sample, this clonotype turned up once. The gene calls are TRBV28 and TRBJ2-4, with D perhaps matching TRBD1 or TRBD2 (5 bases each). The V gene lost 7 bases and the J gene lost 1 base, with 20 bases spanning the gap. CDR1 and CDR2 from the germline V gene are MDHEN and SYDVKM. The CDR3 is made up of 17 amino acids. CDR3 in amino acids: CASTLEGMNGAKNIQYF. CDR3 sequence (DNA): TGTGCCAGCACCCTAGAGGGGATGAACGGGGCCAAAAACATTCAGTACTTC.

This clonotype showed up just a few times. The CDR3 loop reads CASSPTLSGVEGYTF. The CDR3 nucleotides are TGTGCCAGCAGTCCAACACTCTCAGGGGTAGAAGGCTACACCTTC. The chain is built from TRBV27 and TRBJ1-2, with D maybe TRBD1 (6 bases). Germline CDR1 and CDR2: MNHEY and SMNVEV (reference sequence). The CDR3 contains 15 residues. The V and J ends lost 5 bases and 8 bases respectively, with 21 bases between them.

DNA for the CDR3: TGTGCCAGCAGTTACGGGACAGGGACTCGCAATGAGCAGTTCTTC. As protein: CASSYGTGTRNEQFF. The V and J genes are TRBV6-8 and TRBJ2-1, with 9 nucleotides matching TRBD1. The V segment lost 2 bases and the J segment 6 bases; nucleotides outside the gene matches: 5. CDR1 is MNHGY and CDR2 is SAAAGT in the germline V gene. CDR3 length: 15 residues.

The V gene is TRBV29-1, the J gene TRBJ2-3; tentatively, D is TRBD2 (5 bases). Germline CDR1 and CDR2: SQVTM and ANQGSEA. The CDR3 consists of 17 residues. The ends were cut back, 4 bases at V and 2 bases at J, with 22 bases in the middle. CDR3 nucleotide sequence: TGCAGCGTTGGCGCTACGGGAAGTAGAGACCTCACAGATACGCAGTATTTT. Encoded protein: CSVGATGSRDLTDTQYF.

This clonotype was observed a few times. This chain links TRBV29-1 with TRBJ2-7; 7 nucleotides align to TRBD2. Germline V CDR1 and CDR2: SQVTM, ANQGSEA. With V trimmed by 1 base and J by 2 bases, 2 bases remained unmatched. The CDR3 loop spans 13 amino acids. The CDR3 region is CSVEGRGTYEQYF. The CDR3 DNA reads TGCAGCGTTGAAGGGCGGGGGACCTACGAGCAGTACTTC.

V usage is TRBV28 and J usage is TRBJ2-7, with D perhaps matching TRBD1 or TRBD2 (5 bases each). This CDR3 comprises 15 residues. Between the trimmed V and J ends, which lost 4 bases and 3 bases, there was a span of 16 bases. Germline V gives CDR1 MDHEN, CDR2 SYDVKM. CDR3 nucleotide sequence: TGTGCCAGCAGTTCACGGGACCGATTTGACTACGAGCAGTACGTC. Encoded protein: CASSSRDRFDYEQYV.

The V and J genes are TRBV19 and TRBJ1-1; no reliable D call. Germline CDR1 LNHDA, CDR2 SQIVND (reference sequence). The CDR3 length is 12 residues. V was clipped by 10 bases and J by 4 bases, with 13 bases between them. CDR3 nucleotides: TGTGCCACAGCCATTGGGAGCACTGAAGCTTTCTTT. Translation: CATAIGSTEAFF.

The chain recombines TRBV7-9 with TRBJ2-6; tentatively, D is TRBD2 (5 bases). Germline CDR1 and CDR2: SEHNR and FQNEAQ (reference sequence). V lost 4 bases and J lost 2, with 12 bases in between. The CDR3 extends over 16 amino acids. CDR3 protein: CASSSGSGPGANVLTF. CDR3 in DNA: TGTGCCAGCAGCTCCGGAAGCGGTCCTGGGGCCAACGTCCTGACTTTC.

The sample holds a few counts of this clonotype. V and J are TRBV7-8 and TRBJ2-1; D call uncertain. Germline V lookup: CDR1 SGHVS, CDR2 FQNEAQ. Trimming cost V 4 bases and J 3 bases, with 13 bases left between them. The CDR3 is 15 amino acids. The CDR3 reads CASSSGPSIYNEQFF. CDR3 DNA: TGTGCCAGCAGCTCAGGACCCTCGATCTACAATGAGCAGTTCTTC.

Comments on this clonotype: The junction departs from the called germline gene at one end, perhaps through a read error. This rearrangement joins TRBV7-6 to TRBJ1-1; no clear D gene. The CDR3 has 15 residues. The germline gives CDR1 SGHVS, CDR2 FNYEAQ. As DNA, the CDR3 is TGTGCCAGCAGATTAGGAATAGGAGAGAAAGTTGAAGCTTTCTTT. Translating it yields CASRLGIGEKVEAFF.

V and J are TRBV3-1 and TRBJ2-1, with 9 bases identical to TRBD2. The J segment lost 8 bases and the V segment lost 6 bases, leaving 8 bases of the junction unmatched. CDR1 is LGHDT, CDR2 YNNKEL, per germline (reference sequence). The CDR3 is made up of 14 amino acids. CDR3: CASRDAGGPYEQFF. The CDR3 bases are TGTGCCAGCAGAGACGCGGGGGGGCCATATGAGCAGTTCTTC.

The genes are TRBV10-3 and TRBJ2-3; D gene uncertain. Germline CDR1 and CDR2: ENHRY and SYGVKD. This CDR3 contains 9 residues. V was trimmed by 10 bases and J by 6 bases, leaving 5 bases between them. DNA of the CDR3: TGTGCCACCGCCGATACGCAGTATTTT. Residues: CATADTQYF.

This chain connects TRBV6-5 to TRBJ1-2; weak D call: TRBD1 (5 bases). Deletions cut 6 bases from V and 4 bases from J, with 12 bases between. This CDR3 has 13 amino acids. Looked up from germline, CDR1 is MNHEY and CDR2 is SVGAGI. CDR3 coding DNA: TGTGCCAGCAGCAGGGAAAGGGGCTATGGCTACACCTTC. Protein: CASSRERGYGYTF.

As for this clonotype: A read error may explain this, as a much larger clone is one base away. The rearrangement joins TRBV7-6 to TRBJ2-7, with 9 bases aligning to TRBD1. CDR3 length: 15 residues. Germline lookup yields CDR1 SGHVS and CDR2 FNYEAQ. The CDR3 DNA sequence: TGTGCCAGCAACTTAGCCGACAGGGGGTTCGACGAGCAGTACTTC. Translating it yields CASNLADRGFDEQYF.